This T cell receptor beta chain was recorded in a study of T cell repertoires in cytomegalovirus infection (dated by TCRdb to between 2019 and 2020). For the study in its entirety: Because public TCR beta signatures pointed to carriage of CMV infection together with the matching HLA type, the HLA type of each donor mattered for the analysis.

Beyond this particular receptor, the publication reports: In both this cohort and an independent roughly 330-donor cohort, the cumulative frequency of public TCR beta family members distinguished carriers of CMV infection plus the relevant HLA type. The ex vivo response was dominated by HLA-C-restricted CMV-specific TCR beta clonotypes, which also provided the single most frequent clonotype in two of eight donors.

In this sample, this clonotype turned up many times. Its antigen remains undetermined. Nothing much larger sits one base from this clone, and base qualities are not available. Reads for this sample came from an Illumina HiSeq 1500. In-frame beta chains were kept once TCRdb had trimmed the public reads at Q25 with fastp and called clones with MiXCR. Each entry is one CDR3 protein sequence, shown with its most common DNA and genes. The sample includes a few hundred thousand distinct CDR3 sequences, with roughly 15% observed a single time. Around 12% of the sample rests with the top ten. Per the germline V gene (reference sequence), MNHEY is the CDR1 and SMNVEV is the CDR2. From its cysteine to its phenylalanine, the CDR3 spans 14 amino acids. The kept DNA is CDR3 alone, 42 bases in frame from the first base. V is pared back by 3 bases and J by 8 bases, with 16 bases lying between the germline termini.

The chain is encoded by TRBV27 joined to TRBJ1-1; no D gene call is confident. The source is a human donor in good health (CMV status not recorded). Some clones in this sample may be carry-over from other donors' samples. Sequencing was performed on PBMCs. The sequenced DNA is TGTGCCAGCAGTTTCGAGGGATTACCTTCGGAAGCTTTCTTT. Its protein is CASSFEGLPSEAFF.